This TCR beta chain was found in a study of shared clonotypes between healthy human individuals. For the study at large: Aged 18 to 49, the donors were two women and a few men.

CD8 cells regarded as naive lacked CD45RO, were positively chosen for CCR7, and omitted terminally differentiated effector memory CD45RA+ cells. Repertoires were generated with immunoSEQ multiplex PCR, while TCRdb's copy carries only in-frame clones and drops some. The table includes roughly 2,000,000 clones, 90% to 95% detected once. This sequence was found in a man aged 18 to 35 in good health. Some clones in this sample may be carry-over from other donors' samples. Source material: naive CD8+ T cells from PBMCs.

The CDR3 nucleotides are TGTGCCAGCAGGCCAAGGACTAGCGGCTGGGACAACGAGCAGTACTTC. As protein: CASRPRTSGWDNEQYF. The rearrangement joins TRBV5-6 to TRBJ2-7, with 10 positions matching TRBD2. The length of the CDR3 is 16 residues. Germline V gene sequence: CDR1 SGHDT, CDR2 YYEEEE. V shed 5 bases and J 5 bases; nucleotides not matched to a gene: 13.